This is a list of T cell receptor beta chains from one sample in a study of cytomegalovirus exposure and HLA in healthy donors. Method: immunoSEQ multiplex PCR; TCRdb's copy keeps in-frame clones and lacks some. The data contain approximately 120,000 clones, 85% to 90% of them seen just once; the ten biggest clones take up more than 2%. Sequenced material: PBMCs. All receptors come from a woman aged 18 to 35 in good health and CMV-seronegative. The CDR3 runs from the conserved cysteine through the conserved F or W. The D gene is left open where the match is weak. Expanded clones get a size class; other rows say once, few or many, or leave the size out.

V gene,D gene,clone size,J gene,CDR3 DNA,CDR3 protein
TRBV6-4,TRBD2,.,TRBJ2-1,TGTGCCAGCAGTGACATAGCGGGAGACTTCAATGAGCAGTTCTTC,CASSDIAGDFNEQFF
TRBV29-1,TRBD1,.,TRBJ2-2,TGCAGCGTTGAGGACAGGGGGTTTACCGGGGAGCTGTTTTTT,CSVEDRGFTGELFF
TRBV28,.,.,TRBJ1-1,TGTGCCAGCAGTTTAAATTCAGGTGAAGCTTTCTTT,CASSLNSGEAFF
TRBV12-5,.,.,TRBJ2-6,TGTGCTAGTGGTTTCGACTCCGCCAGCTCTGGGGCCAACGTCCTGACTTTC,CASGFDSASSGANVLTF
TRBV9,TRBD1,.,TRBJ2-2,TGTGCCAGCAGCTCCTGGGACAGCCCCGACGGGGAGCTGTTTTTT,CASSSWDSPDGELFF
TRBV5-6,.,few,TRBJ2-2,TGTGCCAGCAGATTGGAGGGGCCCGGGGAGCTGTTTTTT,CASRLEGPGELFF
TRBV16,TRBD2,.,TRBJ2-2,TGTGCCAGCAGCCAATCGCGGGGGGGCGAAAGTTCCGGGGAGCTGTTTTTT,CASSQSRGGESSGELFF
TRBV9,.,.,TRBJ2-2,TGTGCCAGCAGCGTAAAGGTTGGGGGGGGGCCGAACACCGGGGAGCTGTTTTTT,CASSVKVGGGPNTGELFF
TRBV7-9,TRBD1,few,TRBJ2-7,TGTGCCGGAACACAGGGGCACGAGCAGTACTTC,CAGTQGHEQYF
TRBV7-2,TRBD1,.,TRBJ2-3,TGTGCCAGCAGCCGGGAAGGGACAGGGAGGGCCACAGATACGCAGTATTTT,CASSREGTGRATDTQYF
TRBV30,TRBD2,.,TRBJ2-6,TGTGCCTGGAGTGGCCTGATGTGGGGGACTAGCGGGAACCCTGGGGCCAACGTCCTGACTTTC,CAWSGLMWGTSGNPGANVLTF
TRBV30,TRBD1,.,TRBJ1-6,TGTGCCTGGAGTCTGTTGGGACAGGGAAATTCACCCCTCCACTTT,CAWSLLGQGNSPLHF
TRBV4-3,.,.,TRBJ1-4,TGCGCCAGCAGCCATTTCTCATTTCTAACAACTAATGAAAAACTGTTTTTT,CASSHFSFLTTNEKLFF
TRBV6-1,.,.,TRBJ1-2,TGTGCCAGCAGTGAGGTTGCGGGGGATCGGCCTGGCTACACCTTC,CASSEVAGDRPGYTF
TRBV28,.,once,TRBJ1-2,TGTGCCAGCAGTTTAGCCCTACGGGGGGACCTCTATGGCTACACCTTC,CASSLALRGDLYGYTF
TRBV28,.,.,TRBJ2-3,TGTGCCAGCAGTTCGAGTCCCCGAGATACGCAGTATTTT,CASSSSPRDTQYF
TRBV6-6,.,.,TRBJ1-2,TGTGCCAGCGGTGATAGCGAGAACTATGGCTACACCTTC,CASGDSENYGYTF
TRBV28,TRBD1,.,TRBJ1-1,TGTGCCAGCAGTCTACAGGGGGCTGAAGCTTTCTTT,CASSLQGAEAFF
TRBV6-5,TRBD1,.,TRBJ1-2,TGTGCCAGCAGTTCGGACAGGGCAGGACGCCCGTATGGCTACACCTTC,CASSSDRAGRPYGYTF
TRBV2,TRBD1,.,TRBJ2-7,TGTGCCAGCCGTGACAGGGGAAACGAGCAGTACTTC,CASRDRGNEQYF
TRBV6-5,.,.,TRBJ1-1,TGTGCCAGCAGTTTCCGGGGTACGAACACTGAAGCTTTCTTT,CASSFRGTNTEAFF
TRBV5-4,TRBD1,.,TRBJ2-5,TGTGCCAGCAGCTTCACCGGGACAGGTCAAGAGACCCAGTACTTC,CASSFTGTGQETQYF
TRBV28,.,.,TRBJ1-5,TGTGCCAGCAGCTCGGACCGGGACTATCAGCCCCAGCATTTT,CASSSDRDYQPQHF
TRBV5-1,.,.,TRBJ2-2,TGCGCCAGCAGCTATCAGGGGAACACCGGGGAGCTGTTTTTT,CASSYQGNTGELFF
TRBV1,.,.,TRBJ2-7,TGCACCAGCAGCCAAGATGGGCGAGCGGGAGTATGTGGCGAGCAGTACTTC,CTSSQDGRAGVCGEQYF
TRBV5-6,TRBD2,.,TRBJ2-3,TGTGCCAGCAGCTTGGCCTTAGCGGGAGTGGGTACGCAGTATTTT,CASSLALAGVGTQYF
TRBV9,.,.,TRBJ2-7,TGTGCCAGCAGCCCAAGGGGATACGAGCAGTACTTC,CASSPRGYEQYF
TRBV4-1,TRBD1,.,TRBJ1-1,TGCGCCAGCAGCCTGGGACAGTTAGACACTGAAGCTTTCTTT,CASSLGQLDTEAFF
TRBV5-1,TRBD1,once,TRBJ2-5,TGCGCCAGCAGCTTGACGACAGGGAGCTGGCAAGAGACCCAGTACTTC,CASSLTTGSWQETQYF
TRBV28,TRBD2,.,TRBJ2-7,TGTGCCAGCAGGCCGGGAGGGCAGGGACGCAACGAGCAGTACTTC,CASRPGGQGRNEQYF
TRBV7-6,.,.,TRBJ2-7,TGTGCCAGCAGCTTAAGGGGGAAGGGGGACGAGCAGTACTTC,CASSLRGKGDEQYF
TRBV9,TRBD1,.,TRBJ1-3,TGTGCCAGCAGCGTAGGGGGGGGACAGGGGACCTCTGGAAACACCATATATTTT,CASSVGGGQGTSGNTIYF
TRBV7-7,TRBD2,.,TRBJ2-5,TGTGCCAGCAGCCCGTACGGGGGGGCCGGGGAGACCCAGTACTTC,CASSPYGGAGETQYF
TRBV7-3,TRBD2,few,TRBJ2-3,TGTGCCAGCAGCCCCGGTTCGGGAGGGAGCACAGATACGCAGTATTTT,CASSPGSGGSTDTQYF
TRBV9,TRBD1,.,TRBJ2-6,TGTGCCAGCAGCGATCCCGGGACAGGGTTAGTTTCCCGTGGCTCTGGGGCCAACGTCCTGACTTTC,CASSDPGTGLVSRGSGANVLTF
TRBV4-3,TRBD2,.,TRBJ2-1,TGCGCCAGCAGCCAAGATCCACTAGCGGGGTACAATGAGCAGTTCTTC,CASSQDPLAGYNEQFF
TRBV27,TRBD1,.,TRBJ1-2,TGTGCCAGCAGAGGGACAGACTATGGCTACACCTTC,CASRGTDYGYTF
TRBV19,.,.,TRBJ1-2,TGTGCCAGTAGTATAACCACAGTACCCGACTATGGCTACACCTTC,CASSITTVPDYGYTF